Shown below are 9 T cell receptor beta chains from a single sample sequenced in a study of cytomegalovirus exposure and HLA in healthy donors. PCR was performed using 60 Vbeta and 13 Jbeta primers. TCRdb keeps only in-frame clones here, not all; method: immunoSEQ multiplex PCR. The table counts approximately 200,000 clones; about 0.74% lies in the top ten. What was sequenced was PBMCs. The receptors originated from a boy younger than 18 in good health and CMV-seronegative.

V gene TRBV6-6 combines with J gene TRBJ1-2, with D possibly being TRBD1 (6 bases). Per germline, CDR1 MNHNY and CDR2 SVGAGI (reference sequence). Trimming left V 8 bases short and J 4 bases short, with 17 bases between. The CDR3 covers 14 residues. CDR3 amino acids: CASEAGHRFYGYTF. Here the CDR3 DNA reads TGTGCCAGCGAAGCGGGACATAGGTTCTATGGCTACACCTTC.

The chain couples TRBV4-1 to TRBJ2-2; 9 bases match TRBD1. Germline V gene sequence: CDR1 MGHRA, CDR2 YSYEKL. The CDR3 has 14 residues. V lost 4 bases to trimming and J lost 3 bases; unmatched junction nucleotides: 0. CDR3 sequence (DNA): TGCGCCAGCAGCCGGGACAGGGACACCGGGGAGCTGTTTTTT. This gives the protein CASSRDRDTGELFF.

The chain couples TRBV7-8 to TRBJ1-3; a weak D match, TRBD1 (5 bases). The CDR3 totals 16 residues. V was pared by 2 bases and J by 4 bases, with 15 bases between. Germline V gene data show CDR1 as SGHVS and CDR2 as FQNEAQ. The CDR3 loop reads CASSLNWDFKGNTIYF. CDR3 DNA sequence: TGTGCCAGCAGCTTAAACTGGGACTTCAAAGGAAACACCATATATTTT. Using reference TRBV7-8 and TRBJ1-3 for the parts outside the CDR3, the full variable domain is GAGVSQSPRYKVAKRGQDVALRCDPISGHVSLFWYQQALGQGPEFLTYFQNEAQLDKSGLPSDRFFAERPEGSVSTLKIQRTQQEDSAVYLCASSLNWDFKGNTIYFGEGSWLTVV.

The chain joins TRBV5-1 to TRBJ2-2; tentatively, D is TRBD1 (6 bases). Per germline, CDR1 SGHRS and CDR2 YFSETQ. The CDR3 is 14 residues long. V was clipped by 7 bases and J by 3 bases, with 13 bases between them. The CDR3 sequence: CASLWTADTGELFF. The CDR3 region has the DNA TGCGCCAGCCTCTGGACAGCTGACACCGGGGAGCTGTTTTTT.

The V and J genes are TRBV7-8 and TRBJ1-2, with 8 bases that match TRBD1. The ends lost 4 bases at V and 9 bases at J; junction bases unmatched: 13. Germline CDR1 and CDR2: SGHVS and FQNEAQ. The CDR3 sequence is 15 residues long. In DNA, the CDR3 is TGTGCCAGCAGCTCCGAAATCGGGACAGGTTCCCGCTACACCTTC. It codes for CASSSEIGTGSRYTF.

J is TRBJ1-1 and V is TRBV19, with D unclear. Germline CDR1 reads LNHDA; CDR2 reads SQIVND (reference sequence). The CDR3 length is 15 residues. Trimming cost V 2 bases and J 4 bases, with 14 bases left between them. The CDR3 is CASSITTTGSTEAFF. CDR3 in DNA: TGTGCCAGTAGTATAACGACGACGGGAAGCACTGAAGCTTTCTTT.

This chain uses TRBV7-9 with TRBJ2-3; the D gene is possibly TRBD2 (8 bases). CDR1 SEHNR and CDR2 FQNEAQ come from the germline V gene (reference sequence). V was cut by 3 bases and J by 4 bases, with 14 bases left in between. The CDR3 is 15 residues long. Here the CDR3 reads CASSFSGRGPDTQYF. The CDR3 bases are TGTGCCAGCAGCTTCTCCGGGAGGGGGCCAGATACGCAGTATTTT.

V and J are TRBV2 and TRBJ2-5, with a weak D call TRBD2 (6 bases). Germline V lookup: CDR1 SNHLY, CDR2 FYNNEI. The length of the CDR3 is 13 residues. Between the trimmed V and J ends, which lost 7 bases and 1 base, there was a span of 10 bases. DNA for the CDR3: TGTGCCAGCACGGCGGGGCTCCAAGAGACCCAGTACTTC. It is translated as CASTAGLQETQYF.

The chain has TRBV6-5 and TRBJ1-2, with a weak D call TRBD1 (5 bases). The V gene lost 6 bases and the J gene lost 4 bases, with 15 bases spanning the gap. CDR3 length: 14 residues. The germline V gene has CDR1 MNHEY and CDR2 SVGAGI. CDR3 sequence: CASSMGRGSYGYTF. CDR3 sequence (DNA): TGTGCCAGCAGCATGGGGAGGGGATCCTATGGCTACACCTTC.